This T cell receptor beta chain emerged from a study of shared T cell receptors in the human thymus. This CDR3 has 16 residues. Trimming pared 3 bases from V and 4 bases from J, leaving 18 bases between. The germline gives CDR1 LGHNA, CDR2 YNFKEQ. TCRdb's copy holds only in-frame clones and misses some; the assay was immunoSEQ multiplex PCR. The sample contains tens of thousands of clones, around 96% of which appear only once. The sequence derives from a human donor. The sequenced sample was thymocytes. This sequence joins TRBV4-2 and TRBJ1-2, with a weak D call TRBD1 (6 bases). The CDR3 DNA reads TGTGCCAGCAGCCAGGCGGACAGCCTCAAGATCTATGGCTACACCTTC. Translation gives CASSQADSLKIYGYTF.